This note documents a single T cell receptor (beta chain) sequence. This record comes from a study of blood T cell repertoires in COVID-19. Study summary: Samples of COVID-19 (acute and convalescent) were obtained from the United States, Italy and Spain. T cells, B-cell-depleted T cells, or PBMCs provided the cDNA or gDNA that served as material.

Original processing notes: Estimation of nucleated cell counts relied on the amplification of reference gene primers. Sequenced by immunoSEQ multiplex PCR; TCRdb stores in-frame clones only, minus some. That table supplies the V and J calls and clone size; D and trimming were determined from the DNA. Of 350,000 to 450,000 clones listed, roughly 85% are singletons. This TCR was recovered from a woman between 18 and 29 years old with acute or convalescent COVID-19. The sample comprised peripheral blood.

The CDR3 protein is CASTSAPGTGDNEQFF. CDR3 nucleotide sequence: TGCGCCAGCACCTCCGCCCCCGGGACAGGGGACAATGAGCAGTTCTTC. V usage is TRBV10-2 and J usage is TRBJ2-1; TRBD1 matches 10 bases. The CDR3 is made up of 16 amino acids. V shed 7 bases and J 5 bases; nucleotides not matched to a gene: 11. From germline, CDR1 is WSHSY and CDR2 SAAADI.